These 31 T cell receptor beta chains came from one sample sequenced in a study of T cells in Graves' hyperthyroidism and ophthalmopathy. TCR beta CDR3 regions were amplified from RNA transcripts. The HTBI primer set drove a first-round RT-PCR of the TCR CDR3. From the multiplex PCR reads, TCRdb called clonotypes with MiXCR, one entry per CDR3 protein. The repertoire holds approximately 600,000 distinct CDR3 sequences, around 20% seen once, with 30% to 40% in the top ten. The sequencing input was blood. Receptors were obtained from a man aged 25-45 years with Graves' ophthalmopathy.

Ten or more counts support this clonotype. The V call is TRBV5-4, the J call TRBJ2-7; maybe TRBD2 (6 bases). Between the trimmed V and J ends, which lost 4 bases and 3 bases, there was a span of 20 bases. Germline V gene data show CDR1 as SGHNT and CDR2 as YYREEE (reference sequence). CDR3 length: 16 residues. CDR3 coding DNA: TGTGCCAGCAGCCCGGGTTCGGGTAGCGGACACTACGAGCAGTACTTC. Protein sequence: CASSPGSGSGHYEQYF.

Many counts were recorded for this clonotype. The rearrangement links TRBV7-9 to TRBJ1-1; 8 bases are a match to TRBD1. The V gene end was trimmed by 5 bases and the J gene end by 4 bases; junction bases not matched to a gene: 6. Germline loops: CDR1 SEHNR, CDR2 FQNEAQ (reference sequence). This CDR3 has 14 amino acids. This CDR3 is CASSRTGGGTEAFF. The CDR3 nucleotides read TGTGCCAGCAGCCGTACAGGGGGGGGCACTGAAGCTTTCTTT.

To note about this clonotype: A single base separates this from a much larger clone, so it may be a read error. The V gene is TRBV7-2, the J gene TRBJ2-1; D is possibly TRBD1 or TRBD2 (6 bases each). With 1 base removed from V and 7 bases from J, the gap between germline ends came to 14 bases. Germline values: CDR1 SGHTA, CDR2 FQGNSA. CDR3 length: 15 amino acids. CDR3 region: CASSLGPGAGNEQFF. CDR3 nucleotide sequence: TGTGCCAGCAGCTTAGGTCCAGGGGCGGGGAATGAGCAGTTCTTC.

About this clonotype itself: Mismatch with germline at one junction end may stem from a read error. The chain has TRBV5-1 and TRBJ1-5; a possible D gene is TRBD1 (5 bases). Germline lookup yields CDR1 SGHRS and CDR2 YFSETQ. The length of the CDR3 is 17 residues. The CDR3 DNA reads as TGTGCCAGCAGCTTGGCCGGGGGAGGTCTTAGCAATCAGCCCCAGCATTTT. Translation gives CASSLAGGGLSNQPQHF.

The CDR3 bases are TGTGCCAGCAGCTACCTTACAGGGGGCGCCCCCCCCTACGAGCAGTACTTC. Translating it yields CASSYLTGGAPPYEQYF. The chain combines TRBV7-3 with TRBJ2-7; 9 nucleotides line up with TRBD1. After removal of 4 bases from V and 2 bases from J, the junction contained 12 bases not matched to a gene. The germline V gene has CDR1 SGHTA and CDR2 FQGTGA. The CDR3 covers 17 residues.

This clonotype was seen only a few times. V and J are TRBV28 and TRBJ1-5; no firm D call. The CDR3 is 12 residues long. Germline CDR1 is MDHEN and CDR2 is SYDVKM. V shed 4 bases and J shed 6 bases, with 7 bases lying between them. DNA for the CDR3: TGTGCCAGCAGTTATGGTTTTCAGCCCCAGCATTTT. Encoded protein: CASSYGFQPQHF. The full variable domain, with the rest looked up from reference TRBV28 and TRBJ1-5, is DVKVTQSSRYLVKRTGEKVFLECVQDMDHENMFWYRQDPGLGLRLIYFSYDVKMKEKGDIPEGYSVSREKKERFSLILESASTNQTSMYLCASSYGFQPQHFGDGTRLSIL.

The sample holds many counts of this clonotype. The chain uses TRBV12-3 or TRBV12-4 and TRBJ2-7, with a tentative D call TRBD1 (5 bases). The CDR3 runs to 16 residues. Trimming stripped 6 bases from V and 0 bases from J, with 18 bases between. For the CDR3, the DNA is TGTGCCAGCAGCCTGCGTGACAGAATAAGCTCCTACGAGCAGTACTTC. It codes for CASSLRDRISSYEQYF.

This clonotype was observed a few times. This rearrangement joins TRBV28 to TRBJ2-3; TRBD2 aligns across 8 bases. Trimming at V came to 7 bases and at J to 0 bases, leaving 9 bases not matched to a gene. The V gene's germline CDR1 is MDHEN and CDR2 SYDVKM. The CDR3 covers 16 residues. The CDR3 sequence: CASTPGLALSTDTQYF. CDR3 in DNA: TGTGCCAGCACTCCTGGACTAGCCCTTAGCACAGATACGCAGTATTTT.

The V gene is TRBV25-1, the J gene TRBJ2-5; D gene unclear. The V gene's germline CDR1 is MGHDK and CDR2 SYGVNS. This CDR3 comprises 12 residues. V dropped 3 bases and J dropped 7 bases, with 9 bases sitting between them. The CDR3 reads CASSEQEGTQYF. Written as DNA, the CDR3 is TGTGCCAGCAGTGAGCAGGAAGGGACCCAGTACTTC.

This clonotype was picked up one time. The J gene is TRBJ2-2, the V gene TRBV19; tentatively, D is TRBD1 or TRBD2 (6 bases each). The germline V and J ends were trimmed by 5 bases and 7 bases, with 14 bases remaining between them. Germline loops: CDR1 LNHDA, CDR2 SQIVND (reference sequence). This CDR3 is built from 14 residues. Here the CDR3 reads CASSVDGGGGELFF. CDR3 DNA: TGTGCCAGTAGTGTGGACGGGGGCGGCGGGGAGCTGTTTTTT.

This sequence joins TRBV28 and TRBJ2-5, with 9 nucleotides matching TRBD1. CDR1 and CDR2 from the germline V gene are MDHEN and SYDVKM. Trimming at V came to 6 bases and at J to 5 bases, leaving 13 bases not matched to a gene. The CDR3 spans 16 residues. The CDR3: CASSLRTGVLGETQYF. The CDR3 coding sequence is TGTGCCAGCAGCCTCCGGACAGGGGTTCTCGGGGAGACCCAGTACTTC.

The chain recombines TRBV6-4 with TRBJ1-4, with 9 bases that match TRBD1. CDR1 is MRHNA and CDR2 is SNTAGT in the germline V gene. The length of the CDR3 is 19 residues. With 9 bases clipped from V and 2 bases from J, the junction kept 19 bases outside the gene matches. Here the CDR3 DNA reads TGTGCCAGATCTCTCGTTTGCTCCGGGACAGGGCCTACTAATGAAAAACTGTTTTTT. Residues: CARSLVCSGTGPTNEKLFF.

The J gene is TRBJ1-5, the V gene TRBV4-1; D remains unclear. Trimming removed 1 base from V and 2 bases from J, with 12 bases in between. Germline CDR1 MGHRA, CDR2 YSYEKL. CDR3 length equals 16 residues. The CDR3 DNA sequence: TGCGCCAGCAGCCAAGTGATTGTCGGGGGCAATCAGCCCCAGCATTTT. Translating gives CASSQVIVGGNQPQHF.

This clonotype was seen a few times. The rearrangement links TRBV27 to TRBJ2-7; TRBD1 matches 9 bases. This CDR3 comprises 15 residues. Germline CDR1 MNHEY, CDR2 SMNVEV (reference sequence). Trimming at V came to 3 bases and at J to 6 bases, leaving 9 bases not matched to a gene. CDR3 nucleotide sequence: TGTGCCAGCAGTTTCCACCGGGACAGGGAATTCGAGCAGTACTTC. It codes for CASSFHRDREFEQYF.

This clonotype was observed a handful of times. The V gene is TRBV29-1, the J gene TRBJ2-3, with D possibly matching TRBD2 (6 bases). Germline values: CDR1 SQVTM, CDR2 ANQGSEA. This CDR3 contains 14 residues. The V and J ends lost 6 bases and 6 bases respectively, with 19 bases between them. CDR3 sequence: CSVGSGELRDTQYF. CDR3 nucleotides: TGCAGCGTGGGGTCGGGGGAGCTTCGGGATACGCAGTATTTT.

This sequence joins TRBV3-1 and TRBJ2-3, with a tentative D call TRBD1 (6 bases). The V end lost 1 base, the J end lost 7 bases, and 24 bases lay between the germline ends. From germline, CDR1 is LGHDT and CDR2 YNNKEL (reference sequence). There are 18 residues in the CDR3. CDR3 sequence: CASSQVGNRAEGSYTQYF. For the CDR3, the DNA is TGTGCCAGCAGCCAAGTTGGAAACAGGGCAGAGGGGTCATATACGCAGTATTTT.

This clonotype was picked up a small number of times. The chain links TRBV2 to TRBJ2-1, with D perhaps given as TRBD1 or TRBD2 (6 bases each). The CDR3 runs to 15 residues. Germline V gene data show CDR1 as SNHLY and CDR2 as FYNNEI. The ends were cut back, 1 base at V and 5 bases at J, with 12 bases in the middle. DNA of the CDR3: TGTGCCAGCAGTGAAGAGGGGGGAGCAAACAATGAGCAGTTCTTC. This codes for CASSEEGGANNEQFF.

The sample holds many counts of this clonotype. This chain connects TRBV28 to TRBJ2-7; 8 bases are shared with TRBD1. Germline CDR1 is MDHEN and CDR2 is SYDVKM. CDR3 length: 15 amino acids. V lost 4 bases and J lost 3; bases outside the gene matches: 8. The chain's CDR3 is CASSSLDGTGYEQYF. DNA of the CDR3: TGTGCCAGCAGTTCCCTGGACGGGACAGGCTACGAGCAGTACTTC.

This clonotype was seen more than once but under ten times. This chain joins TRBV20-1 and TRBJ1-1; tentatively, D is TRBD1 (5 bases). The germline V and J ends were trimmed by 2 bases and 1 base, with 17 bases remaining between them. Germline V gene sequence: CDR1 DFQATT, CDR2 SNEGSKA (reference sequence). This CDR3 is 16 amino acids long. CDR3 sequence: CSARSPGGGPNTEAFF. CDR3 DNA sequence: TGCAGTGCTAGATCCCCCGGGGGAGGTCCGAACACTGAAGCTTTCTTT.

The table lists this clonotype with many counts. The chain joins TRBV6-2 or TRBV6-3 to TRBJ1-1, with a weak D call TRBD1 (6 bases). This CDR3 contains 13 residues. Trimming stripped 6 bases from V and 1 base from J, with 9 bases between. The V gene's germline CDR1 is MNHEY and CDR2 SVGEGT. CDR3 protein: CASRSTGNTEAFF. CDR3 nucleotides: TGTGCCAGCAGATCGACAGGGAACACTGAAGCTTTCTTT.

This clonotype was seen a handful of times. Here the CDR3 DNA reads TGTGCCCGGATTTTAGTGGCGGGAGGGTCAAATGAGCAGTTCTTC. This codes for CARILVAGGSNEQFF. The chain recombines TRBV30 with TRBJ2-1; 9 positions agree with TRBD2. Germline trimming cut 8 bases from V and 7 bases from J; bases unmatched to any gene: 15. CDR3 length: 15 residues. Germline CDR1 reads GTSNPN; CDR2 reads SVGIG (reference sequence).

This clonotype was observed a handful of times. J is TRBJ1-2 and V is TRBV27; maybe TRBD1 (6 bases). CDR1 is MNHEY and CDR2 is SMNVEV in the germline V gene (reference sequence). This CDR3 has 15 residues. With 5 bases removed from V and 3 bases from J, the gap between germline ends came to 16 bases. CDR3: CASSGGQRDYYGYTF. DNA for the CDR3: TGTGCCAGCAGTGGAGGACAGCGCGATTACTATGGCTACACCTTC.

This rearrangement joins TRBV4-1 to TRBJ2-3, with TRBD1 as a possible D gene (6 bases). Trimming shortened V by 6 bases and J by 4 bases, and 14 bases separated the two germline ends. This CDR3 comprises 14 residues. Germline values: CDR1 MGHRA, CDR2 YSYEKL. The DNA of the CDR3 is TGCGCCAGCAGTCAACAGGGTGGGGCAGATACGCAGTATTTT. This gives the protein CASSQQGGADTQYF.

Only a few counts were recorded for this clonotype. The rearrangement links TRBV5-1 to TRBJ2-7, with 8 positions matching TRBD2. The CDR3 totals 12 residues. Germline values: CDR1 SGHRS, CDR2 YFSETQ. V gave up 4 bases and J gave up 7 bases; unmatched junction bases: 4. CDR3 bases: TGCGCCAGCAGCACCGGGGGGGGGGAGCAGTACTTC. This gives the protein CASSTGGGEQYF.

This clonotype was counted ten times or more. The chain joins TRBV6-1 to TRBJ2-7; TRBD1 aligns across 8 bases. V was clipped by 8 bases and J by 4 bases; unmatched bases: 16. CDR3 length: 16 residues. Germline CDR1 and CDR2: MNHNS and SASEGT. The CDR3 DNA reads as TGTGCCAGCTCTAACCCCTCAGGGACAGGTGGATACGAGCAGTACTTC. It is translated as CASSNPSGTGGYEQYF.

This clonotype has only a few counts. The chain employs TRBV19 and TRBJ1-5; D not resolved. The CDR3 is 15 residues long. Germline CDR1 LNHDA, CDR2 SQIVND (reference sequence). Deletions cut 8 bases from V and 1 base from J, with 15 bases between. This CDR3 reads CASCLRSASNQPQHF. The CDR3, as DNA: TGTGCCAGTTGCCTGCGGTCAGCAAGCAATCAGCCCCAGCATTTT.

In its sample, this clonotype was seen a few times. This chain uses TRBV5-1 with TRBJ2-3; 9 positions match TRBD2. Germline-derived CDR1 and CDR2 are SGHRS and YFSETQ. The CDR3 length is 16 residues. The junction had 6 bases not matched to a gene; V was cut back by 0 bases and J by 4 bases. The CDR3 sequence is CASSLASSGTADTQYF. The CDR3 nucleotides read TGCGCCAGCAGCTTGGCTTCTAGCGGGACCGCAGATACGCAGTATTTT.

The rearrangement links TRBV6-5 to TRBJ2-1; unclear D gene. V was cut by 3 bases and J by 5 bases, with 8 bases left in between. The CDR3 has 13 residues. Germline V lookup: CDR1 MNHEY, CDR2 SVGAGI. The CDR3 loop is CASSYGLNNEQFF. DNA for the CDR3: TGTGCCAGCAGTTATGGGCTAAACAATGAGCAGTTCTTC.

J is TRBJ2-7 and V is TRBV20-1; 10 nucleotides align to TRBD1. Losses at the gene ends were 3 bases for V and 4 bases for J; bases not matched to a gene: 9. Germline CDR1 and CDR2: DFQATT and SNEGSKA (reference sequence). CDR3 length: 15 amino acids. CDR3 protein: CSASTAGTGEYEQYF. The CDR3 DNA sequence: TGCAGTGCTAGTACCGCCGGGACAGGGGAATACGAGCAGTACTTC.

The chain combines TRBV28 with TRBJ2-2, with 9 bases fitting TRBD1. V shed 5 bases and J 3 bases; nucleotides not matched to a gene: 7. The CDR3 covers 16 residues. CDR1 MDHEN and CDR2 SYDVKM come from the germline V gene. CDR3 amino acids: CASSPTGGLDTGELFF. CDR3 bases: TGTGCCAGCAGTCCAACAGGGGGCCTGGACACCGGGGAGCTGTTTTTT.

The chain uses TRBV10-3 and TRBJ2-3, with 12 bases matching TRBD2. The length of the CDR3 is 13 residues. With 10 bases clipped from V and 5 bases from J, the junction kept 4 bases outside the gene matches. CDR1 and CDR2 from the germline V gene are ENHRY and SYGVKD. CDR3 protein: CATGLAGLDTQYF. Here the CDR3 DNA reads TGTGCCACGGGACTAGCGGGTCTAGATACGCAGTATTTT.